The 19 T cell receptor beta chains below come from one sample, sequenced in a study of blood T cells in healthy people across ages (dated by TCRdb to the mid-2010s). The library was obtained by 5' RACE. TCRdb shows the sequencer as Illumina HiSeq 2500. A second PCR of about 6 to 11 cycles was performed with a sample-barcoded 5' primer and a J-beta primer mix. In TCRdb, the public reads were trimmed at Q25 with fastp and aligned with MiXCR, with productive beta chains retained. Rows with one shared CDR3 protein collapse into an entry with the most common genes and DNA. In this sample the table shows approximately 800,000 distinct CDR3 sequences, more than 50% of which occur a single time. About 26% of the sample rests with the top ten. Material for sequencing was blood. The receptor set was obtained from a man between 35 and 55 years old in good health.

The rearrangement joins TRBV9 to TRBJ2-5; D ambiguous. The J call is uncertain, as TRBJ2-7 better fits the DNA end. Germline V lookup: CDR1 SGDLS, CDR2 YYNGEE. CDR3 length: 14 residues. The CDR3 region is CASSVLGLFNEQYF. CDR3 sequence (DNA): TGTGCCAGCAGCGTCCTGGGTCTATTTAACGAGCAGTACTTC.

This clonotype has only a few counts. The chain uses TRBV7-2 and TRBJ1-4; 8 bases agree with TRBD1. Trimming took 5 bases from V and 3 from J; bases not matched to a gene: 5. The CDR3 is 15 amino acids. In germline, CDR1 is SGHTA, CDR2 FQGNSA. CDR3 amino acids: CASSNRGSANEKLFF. For the CDR3, the DNA is TGTGCCAGCAGCAACAGGGGGTCGGCTAATGAAAAACTGTTTTTT.

J is TRBJ2-3 and V is TRBV2; tentative D call: TRBD2 (5 bases). Deletions cut 4 bases from V and 4 bases from J, with 18 bases between. CDR3 size: 16 residues. The germline V gene encodes CDR1 SNHLY and CDR2 FYNNEI. For the CDR3, the DNA is TGTGCCAGCAGTGCGTTCGAGGGCTTCGGGGCAGATACGCAGTATTTT. Protein: CASSAFEGFGADTQYF.

In this sample, this clonotype turned up a few times. This chain connects TRBV29-1 to TRBJ2-7; D is undetermined. There are 12 residues in the CDR3. Germline-derived CDR1 and CDR2 are SQVTM and ANQGSEA. The V and J ends lost 4 bases and 1 base respectively, with 8 bases between them. The chain's CDR3 is CSVGPASYEQYF. The CDR3, as DNA: TGCAGCGTTGGGCCAGCTTCCTACGAGCAGTACTTC.

The chain couples TRBV2 to TRBJ2-4, with D perhaps matching TRBD2 (5 bases). This CDR3 has 16 amino acids. In germline, CDR1 is SNHLY, CDR2 FYNNEI. The V end lost 3 bases, the J end lost 0 bases, and 12 bases lay between the germline ends. Here the CDR3 DNA reads TGTGCCAGCAGTGATAGTCTAGGACTAGCCAAAAACATTCAGTACTTC. It is translated as CASSDSLGLAKNIQYF.

The genes are TRBV27 and TRBJ1-1; 9 positions agree with TRBD1. Germline lookup yields CDR1 MNHEY and CDR2 SMNVEV (reference sequence). The CDR3 loop spans 15 amino acids. V was pared by 0 bases and J by 1 base, with 0 bases of the junction left unmatched. This CDR3 is CASSLSQGANTEAFF. The CDR3 DNA sequence: TGTGCCAGCAGTTTATCACAGGGGGCGAACACTGAAGCTTTCTTT.

This clonotype was observed a few times. V is TRBV5-1 and J is TRBJ2-3; 7 bases line up with TRBD1. Germline V gene lookup returns CDR1 SGHRS and CDR2 YFSETQ. V trimming: 4 bases; J trimming: 2 bases; junction bases outside the gene matches: 4. The CDR3 has 14 residues. CDR3 DNA: TGCGCCAGCAGCCCGGGACAGAACACAGATACGCAGTATTTT. The encoded protein is CASSPGQNTDTQYF.

CDR3 in amino acids: CASSQFSSYEQYF. CDR3 in DNA: TGTGCCAGCAGCCAATTCTCCAGCTACGAGCAGTACTTC. The gene calls are TRBV16 and TRBJ2-7; D is uncertain. The V end lost 1 base, the J end lost 3 bases, and 7 bases lay between the germline ends. CDR3 length equals 13 residues. Germline lookup yields CDR1 KGHSY and CDR2 FQNENV.

V is TRBV28 and J is TRBJ2-7; 11 bases align to TRBD1. Germline assignment: CDR1 MDHEN and CDR2 SYDVKM. The CDR3 length is 16 residues. The V segment lost 4 bases and the J segment 4 bases; nucleotides outside the gene matches: 9. The CDR3 nucleotides are TGTGCCAGCAGTTCCTCGGGGGGACAGGGGGTATACGAGCAGTACTTC. It is translated as CASSSSGGQGVYEQYF.

This clonotype has only a few counts. This chain links TRBV29-1 with TRBJ2-7, with 10 bases aligning to TRBD2. V was pared by 1 base and J by 3 bases, with 6 bases of the junction left unmatched. The CDR3 totals 15 residues. Germline CDR1 is SQVTM and CDR2 is ANQGSEA. This chain's CDR3 is CSVEVLVAGGYEQYF. CDR3 DNA: TGCAGCGTTGAAGTTCTGGTAGCGGGAGGCTACGAGCAGTACTTC.

The V call is TRBV9, the J call TRBJ2-3; perhaps TRBD2 as D (6 bases). Trimming took 4 bases from V and 4 from J, leaving 19 bases between them. This CDR3 region has 16 residues. Looked up from germline, CDR1 is SGDLS and CDR2 is YYNGEE. CDR3 nucleotides: TGTGCCAGCAGCCTCCGGATCGGGACTGGCGCAGATACGCAGTATTTT. Translation gives CASSLRIGTGADTQYF. The variable domain in full, with the rest retrieved from reference TRBV9 and TRBJ2-3, is DSGVTQTPKHLITATGQRVTLRCSPRSGDLSVYWYQQSLDQGLQFLIQYYNGEERAKGNILERFSAQQFPDLHSELNLSSLELGDSALYFCASSLRIGTGADTQYFGPGTRLTVL.

The chain joins TRBV6-5 to TRBJ2-1, with 16 bases aligning to TRBD2. From germline, CDR1 is MNHEY and CDR2 SVGAGI. V trimming: 1 base; J trimming: 6 bases; junction bases outside the gene matches: 6. The CDR3 spans 18 residues. The CDR3 reads CASSYFGTSGRGVNEQFF. As DNA, the CDR3 is TGTGCCAGCAGTTACTTTGGGACTAGCGGGAGGGGAGTCAATGAGCAGTTCTTC.

This chain uses TRBV12-3 or TRBV12-4 with TRBJ2-5; D is unclear. The V end was cut by 5 bases, the J end by 2 bases, with 18 bases between. The CDR3 covers 16 residues. CDR3 in amino acids: CASSPLRPIPQETQYF. The CDR3 coding sequence is TGTGCCAGCAGTCCGCTTAGACCCATCCCTCAAGAGACCCAGTACTTC.

The rearrangement joins TRBV4-1 to TRBJ1-1; D remains unclear. This CDR3 comprises 15 residues. Germline assignment: CDR1 MGHRA and CDR2 YSYEKL. Trimming removed 3 bases at V and 5 bases at J, with 16 bases between. The CDR3 loop reads CASSQAGGRRTEAFF. CDR3 nucleotide sequence: TGCGCCAGCAGCCAGGCGGGCGGAAGACGGACTGAAGCTTTCTTT.

Only a few counts were recorded for this clonotype. This chain uses TRBV12-3 or TRBV12-4 with TRBJ2-4, with a possible D match to TRBD1 (7 bases). The V gene lost 4 bases and the J gene lost 3 bases, with 19 bases spanning the gap. The CDR3 runs 17 residues. Here the CDR3 reads CASSSRGVWDSKNIQYF. The DNA for the CDR3 is TGTGCCAGCAGTTCCCGCGGGGTCTGGGACAGCAAAAACATTCAGTACTTC.

This clonotype came up a few times. V and J are TRBV25-1 and TRBJ2-5; D is uncertain. Trimming stripped 2 bases from V and 0 bases from J, with 10 bases between. The CDR3 loop spans 15 amino acids. Germline assignment: CDR1 MGHDK and CDR2 SYGVNS. The chain's CDR3 is CASSEVAADQETQYF. The CDR3 nucleotides are TGTGCCAGCAGTGAAGTTGCGGCGGACCAAGAGACCCAGTACTTC.

In this sample, this clonotype turned up once. The chain links TRBV4-2 to TRBJ1-1; D call uncertain. The CDR3 has 15 amino acids. Germline-derived CDR1 and CDR2 are LGHNA and YNFKEQ. Trimming cost V 1 base and J 5 bases, with 14 bases left between them. The CDR3 nucleotides read TGTGCCAGCAGCCAAGCCGCGGGCGAGGAGACTGAAGCTTTCTTT. It specifies CASSQAAGEETEAFF.

The table lists this clonotype with a few counts. The V call is TRBV11-2, the J call TRBJ2-7; TRBD1 aligns across 7 bases. The CDR3 has 16 residues. V lost 5 bases and J lost 0; bases outside the gene matches: 10. Germline V gives CDR1 SGHAT, CDR2 FQNNGV. CDR3 region: CASSTRDSPSSYEQYF. In DNA, the CDR3 is TGTGCCAGCAGCACCCGGGACAGCCCGAGCTCCTACGAGCAGTACTTC.

This clonotype was observed a handful of times. The chain combines TRBV29-1 with TRBJ2-1; the D gene could be TRBD1 or TRBD2 (7 bases each). Germline loops: CDR1 SQVTM, CDR2 ANQGSEA. This CDR3 comprises 14 residues. Trimming removed 3 bases at V and 8 bases at J, with 17 bases between. The DNA of the CDR3 is TGCAGCGTTGAGTTCGGCAGGGGGGGCGATGAGCAGTTCTTC. It translates to CSVEFGRGGDEQFF.